These 24 T cell receptor beta chains were all obtained from the same sample, sequenced in a study of control samples from healthy donors and cancer patients. Repertoires were generated with immunoSEQ multiplex PCR, while TCRdb's copy carries only in-frame clones and drops some. The table records more than 95,000 clones, around 82% of them present only once. Sequencing was done on a sample of blood. Receptor source: a woman aged 45-65 years in good health.

This rearrangement joins TRBV24-1 to TRBJ2-3; D might be TRBD1 (6 bases). V gave up 4 bases and J gave up 4 bases, with 14 bases separating them. Germline V CDR1 and CDR2: KGHDR, SFDVKD. This CDR3 contains 15 residues. DNA for the CDR3: TGTGCCACCAGTGACCACGATAGGGGGTCAGATACGCAGTATTTT. It yields the protein CATSDHDRGSDTQYF.

This chain joins TRBV11-1 and TRBJ2-7, with 8 bases aligning to TRBD2. Germline values: CDR1 SGHAT, CDR2 FQDESV (reference sequence). The CDR3 has 15 residues. V lost 4 bases and J lost 2; bases outside the gene matches: 7. In DNA form, the CDR3 reads TGTGCCAGCAGCTACTATAGCGGGGAGACCTACGAGCAGTACTTC. Translating gives CASSYYSGETYEQYF.

This clone was counted between two and nine times. J is TRBJ2-6 and V is TRBV7-9; the match to TRBD2 covers 11 bases. This CDR3 spans 17 amino acids. Germline assignment: CDR1 SEHNR and CDR2 FQNEAQ (reference sequence). V shed 4 bases, J shed 1 base, and the junction held 3 bases outside the gene matches. For the CDR3, the DNA is TGTGCCAGCAGCTCACCTAGCGGGGGGTCTGGGGCCAACGTCCTGACTTTC. It encodes CASSSPSGGSGANVLTF.

The chain couples TRBV15 to TRBJ2-5; 8 bases align to TRBD1. Germline V gene data show CDR1 as LNHNV and CDR2 as YYDKDF (reference sequence). Germline trimming cut 1 base from V and 2 bases from J; bases unmatched to any gene: 6. The CDR3 runs to 16 residues. The CDR3 is CATSRASGTGQETQYF. In DNA, the CDR3 is TGTGCCACCAGCAGAGCATCCGGGACAGGACAAGAGACCCAGTACTTC.

The J gene is TRBJ1-4, the V gene TRBV5-1, with a tentative D call TRBD1 (5 bases). Per the germline V gene, CDR1 is SGHRS and CDR2 is YFSETQ. With 1 base removed from V and 2 bases from J, the gap between germline ends came to 12 bases. This CDR3 spans 16 amino acids. CDR3 loop: CASSLTGTATNEKLFF. The CDR3, as DNA: TGCGCCAGCAGCTTGACAGGTACTGCGACTAATGAAAAACTGTTTTTT.

The rearrangement uses TRBV7-8 and TRBJ2-5, with D unresolved. V was cut by 1 base and J by 5 bases, with 8 bases left in between. Germline assignment: CDR1 SGHVS and CDR2 FQNEAQ. The CDR3 contains 13 residues. This chain's CDR3 is CASSLDGFETQYF. In DNA form, the CDR3 reads TGTGCCAGCAGCTTAGATGGATTTGAGACCCAGTACTTC.

The V gene is TRBV6-2 or TRBV6-3, the J gene TRBJ2-7; 8 bases align to TRBD2. V shed 5 bases, J shed 2 bases, and the junction held 11 bases outside the gene matches. The germline gives CDR1 MNHEY, CDR2 SVGEGT. This CDR3 is 16 amino acids long. CDR3 in amino acids: CASSTFSGKQTYEQYF. CDR3 DNA: TGTGCCAGCAGTACCTTTAGCGGGAAACAAACCTACGAGCAGTACTTC.

V is TRBV4-3 and J is TRBJ2-6, with D possibly being TRBD1 (6 bases). CDR1 is LGHNA, CDR2 YSLEER, per germline. Trimming removed 4 bases from V and 0 bases from J, with 10 bases in between. This CDR3 spans 16 amino acids. This chain's CDR3 is CASSLDRASGANVLTF. CDR3 DNA: TGCGCCAGCAGCCTGGACAGAGCCTCTGGGGCCAACGTCCTGACTTTC.

V is TRBV19 and J is TRBJ1-2; D call uncertain. The germline V gene has CDR1 LNHDA and CDR2 SQIVND (reference sequence). The CDR3 has 13 residues. V lost 1 base, J lost 1 base, and 4 bases lay in between. CDR3 loop: CASSIAVNYGYTF. DNA for the CDR3: TGTGCCAGTAGTATAGCAGTTAACTATGGCTACACCTTC.

The chain joins TRBV4-2 to TRBJ2-3; 8 nucleotides line up with TRBD2. The CDR3 has 16 amino acids. The germline gives CDR1 LGHNA, CDR2 YNFKEQ. J gave up 1 base and V 1 base, and 4 bases lay outside the gene matches. In DNA form, the CDR3 reads TGTGCCAGCAGCCAAGGGACTAGCAGGGGCACAGATACGCAGTATTTT. It specifies CASSQGTSRGTDTQYF.

The chain couples TRBV6-5 to TRBJ1-6; the D gene is possibly TRBD1 (5 bases). Trimming removed 0 bases from V and 9 bases from J, with 9 bases in between. Germline V gene sequence: CDR1 MNHEY, CDR2 SVGAGI. The CDR3 contains 14 residues. This CDR3 is CASSYSGGTSPLHF. CDR3 DNA: TGTGCCAGCAGTTACTCGGGGGGGACTTCACCCCTCCACTTT.

The chain has TRBV7-2 and TRBJ1-2; TRBD1 agrees at 7 bases. The CDR3 is 15 amino acids. V dropped 5 bases and J dropped 2; count of bases not matched to a gene: 8. Germline CDR1 is SGHTA and CDR2 is FQGNSA. This CDR3 is CASSIPGQLNYGYTF. The CDR3 region has the DNA TGTGCCAGCAGCATACCGGGACAGTTGAACTATGGCTACACCTTC.

V is TRBV28 and J is TRBJ1-5; 7 bases fit TRBD1. V shed 6 bases, J shed 4 bases, and the junction held 6 bases outside the gene matches. Germline values: CDR1 MDHEN, CDR2 SYDVKM. This CDR3 is 14 amino acids long. For the CDR3, the DNA is TGTGCCAGCAGAACACCGGGACAGAATCAGCCCCAGCATTTT. Protein: CASRTPGQNQPQHF.

This sequence joins TRBV28 and TRBJ1-5, with D uncertain. CDR1 and CDR2 (germline): MDHEN, SYDVKM. Deletions cut 1 base from V and 1 base from J, with 8 bases between. The CDR3 covers 15 residues. The CDR3 sequence is CASSLSIGSNQPQHF. The CDR3, as DNA: TGTGCCAGCAGTTTATCTATAGGGAGCAATCAGCCCCAGCATTTT.

The gene calls are TRBV6-5 and TRBJ1-2; D not certain. The CDR3 length is 13 residues. Between the trimmed V and J ends, which lost 7 bases and 2 bases, there was a span of 11 bases. Germline loops: CDR1 MNHEY, CDR2 SVGAGI. The chain's CDR3 is CASTLRRNYGYTF. CDR3 nucleotide sequence: TGTGCCAGCACTTTAAGGAGAAACTATGGCTACACCTTC.

The J gene is TRBJ2-6, the V gene TRBV3-1 (or the pseudogene TRBV3-2); possible D gene TRBD2, 6 bases. Trimming took 0 bases from V and 2 from J, leaving 11 bases between them. This CDR3 is built from 17 residues. Germline V gene lookup returns CDR1 LGHDT and CDR2 YNNKEL (reference sequence). As DNA, the CDR3 is TGTGCCAGCAGCCAAGATTTACGGAGGGCTGGGGCCAACGTCCTGACTTTC. It specifies CASSQDLRRAGANVLTF.

Comment on this clone: A read error may account for a junction end that differs from germline. The rearrangement links TRBV7-7 to TRBJ1-3, with 9 bases fitting TRBD1. Germline V gene lookup returns CDR1 SSHAT and CDR2 FNYEAQ (reference sequence). The CDR3 sequence is 15 residues long. The CDR3 bases are TGTGCTAGCAGCACAGGGACAGGGTCAGGAAACACCATATATTTT. Its translation is CASSTGTGSGNTIYF.

The chain combines TRBV29-1 with TRBJ1-4, with TRBD1 matching 7 bases. The germline gives CDR1 SQVTM, CDR2 ANQGSEA. This CDR3 has 15 amino acids. J gave up 10 bases and V 6 bases, and 17 bases lay outside the gene matches. DNA of the CDR3: TGCAGCGTGGTTTCGCGGGACAGCGGAAAAGGAAAACTGTTTTTT. This codes for CSVVSRDSGKGKLFF. The whole variable domain, filled in from reference TRBV29-1 and TRBJ1-4, reads SAVISQKPSRDICQRGTSLTIQCQVDSQVTMMFWYRQQPGQSLTLIATANQGSEATYESGFVIDKFPISRPNLTFSTLTVSNMSPEDSSIYLCSVVSRDSGKGKLFFGSGTQLSVL.

This chain uses TRBV11-3 with TRBJ1-6, with TRBD1 matching 9 bases. The J segment lost 10 bases and the V segment lost 5 bases, leaving 12 bases of the junction unmatched. The germline V gene encodes CDR1 SGHNT and CDR2 YENEEA. The CDR3 runs 16 residues. The CDR3 protein is CASSQGLQGARSPLHF. The CDR3 coding sequence is TGTGCCAGCAGCCAAGGACTACAGGGGGCGCGGTCACCCCTCCACTTT. Variable domain in full (rest from reference TRBV11-3 and TRBJ1-6): EAGVVQSPRYKIIEKKQPVAFWCNPISGHNTLYWYLQNLGQGPELLIRYENEEAVDDSQLPKDRFSAERLKGVDSTLKIQPAELGDSAVYLCASSQGLQGARSPLHFGNGTRLTVT.

The chain combines TRBV7-6 with TRBJ2-5, with 10 nucleotides matching TRBD2. Germline V lookup: CDR1 SGHVS, CDR2 FNYEAQ. CDR3 size: 17 residues. With V trimmed by 4 bases and J by 5 bases, 13 bases remained unmatched. Written as DNA, the CDR3 is TGTGCCAGCAGCTCCGGGCGAGCGGGGGGGCCTGGGGAGACCCAGTACTTC. As protein: CASSSGRAGGPGETQYF.

The CDR3 nucleotides are TGTGCCACCAGTGAGTCCACTAGCTCCTACGAGCAGTACTTC. This sequence encodes CATSESTSSYEQYF. J is TRBJ2-7 and V is TRBV24-1, with D possibly being TRBD2 (5 bases). Per germline, CDR1 KGHDR and CDR2 SFDVKD. The CDR3 is 14 residues long. With 4 bases removed from V and 0 bases from J, the gap between germline ends came to 9 bases.

The V call is TRBV19, the J call TRBJ2-2, with 8 bases identical to TRBD1. The CDR3 runs to 15 residues. V trimming: 5 bases; J trimming: 8 bases; junction bases outside the gene matches: 10. Germline CDR1 and CDR2: LNHDA and SQIVND (reference sequence). CDR3 DNA sequence: TGTGCCAGTAGTGAGCGGACAGGGCAACCAGGGGAGCTGTTTTTT. It yields the protein CASSERTGQPGELFF.

The rearrangement joins TRBV19 to TRBJ1-5; TRBD1 aligns across 12 bases. Germline assignment: CDR1 LNHDA and CDR2 SQIVND (reference sequence). The CDR3 is 16 amino acids. Trimming at V came to 4 bases and at J to 7 bases, leaving 8 bases not matched to a gene. Here the CDR3 reads CASSRPGQGAWQPQHF. The CDR3 DNA is TGTGCCAGTAGTAGACCGGGACAGGGGGCTTGGCAGCCCCAGCATTTT. Full variable domain (outside the CDR3, taken from reference TRBV19 and TRBJ1-5): DGGITQSPKYLFRKEGQNVTLSCEQNLNHDAMYWYRQDPGQGLRLIYYSQIVNDFQKGDIAEGYSVSREKKESFPLTVTSAQKNPTAFYLCASSRPGQGAWQPQHFGDGTRLSIL.

The V gene is TRBV12-3 or TRBV12-4, the J gene TRBJ1-6; D remains unclear. The CDR3 runs to 13 residues. Trimming left V 4 bases short and J 8 bases short, with 9 bases between. CDR3 sequence: CASSSQRDSPLHF. CDR3 DNA: TGTGCCAGCAGTTCGCAAAGAGATTCACCCCTCCACTTT.